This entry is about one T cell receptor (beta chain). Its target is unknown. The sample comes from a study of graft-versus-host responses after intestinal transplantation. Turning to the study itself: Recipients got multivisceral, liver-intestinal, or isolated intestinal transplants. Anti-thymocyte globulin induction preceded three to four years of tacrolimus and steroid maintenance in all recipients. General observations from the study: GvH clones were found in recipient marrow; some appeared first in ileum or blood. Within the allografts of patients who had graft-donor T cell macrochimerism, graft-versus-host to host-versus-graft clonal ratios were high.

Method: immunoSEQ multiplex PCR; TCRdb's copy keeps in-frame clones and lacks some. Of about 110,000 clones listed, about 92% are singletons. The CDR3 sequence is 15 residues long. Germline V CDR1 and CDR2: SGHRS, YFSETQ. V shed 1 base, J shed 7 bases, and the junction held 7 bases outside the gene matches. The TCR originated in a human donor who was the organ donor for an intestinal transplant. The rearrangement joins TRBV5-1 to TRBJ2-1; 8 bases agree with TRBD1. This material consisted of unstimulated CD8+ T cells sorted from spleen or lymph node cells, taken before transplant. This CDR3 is CASSLTRGPGNEQFF. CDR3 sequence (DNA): TGCGCCAGCAGCTTGACCAGGGGGCCAGGAAATGAGCAGTTCTTC.